This entry concerns a single T cell receptor (beta chain). TCRdb re-derived calls from the RT-PCR reads in MiXCR, one entry per CDR3 protein. This sample has hundreds of thousands of distinct CDR3 sequences, with approximately 15% found just once. CDR3 size: 14 residues. Unmatched junction bases numbered 4, after V lost 4 bases and J lost 3 bases. CDR1 and CDR2 from the germline V gene are KGHSH and LQKENI. Sequencing was carried out using memory CD4+ T cells from blood. The chain combines TRBV18 with TRBJ1-2; 8 nucleotides agree with TRBD1. The receptor comes from a female donor in good health, serving as a healthy control. DNA for the CDR3: TGTGCCAGCTCACTGACAGGGGAGGACTATGGCTACACCTTC. This encodes CASSLTGEDYGYTF.